Described below is a single TCR beta chain sequence and its context. The antigen is not known. Germline V lookup: CDR1 SGDLS, CDR2 YYNGEE. The V end was cut by 0 bases, the J end by 1 base, with 10 bases between. The CDR3 consists of 16 residues. Measured with immunoSEQ multiplex PCR; TCRdb has only the in-frame clones, and not every one. This sample has 25,000 or so clones; over 60% occur once, and the top ten carry 18%. The source of the sample is a study of OX40 agonist ivuxolimab in advanced cancers. Study-level information: At around 83% male, the cohort had a mean age of around 56 years, ranging from about 23 to 79. The eligibility criteria allowed prior anti-PD-1, anti-PD-L1 or anti-CTLA-4 therapy, and 30% to 40% had some. The study, taken as a whole, reports: Among T cells, CD8+ cells averaged more expanded clones than CD4+ cells.

This TCR derives from an adult with an advanced solid tumor such as melanoma, head and neck, liver or kidney cancer. This material consisted of CD4+ or CD8+ T cells sorted from blood, taken in a trial of the OX40 agonist ivuxolimab. This chain joins TRBV9 and TRBJ2-2; D possibly matches TRBD1 or TRBD2 (5 bases each). CDR3 sequence reads: CASSVELGVNTGELFF. Here the CDR3 DNA reads TGTGCCAGCAGCGTAGAGTTGGGGGTGAACACCGGGGAGCTGTTTTTT. The whole variable domain, remainder taken from reference TRBV9 and TRBJ2-2, is DSGVTQTPKHLITATGQRVTLRCSPRSGDLSVYWYQQSLDQGLQFLIQYYNGEERAKGNILERFSAQQFPDLHSELNLSSLELGDSALYFCASSVELGVNTGELFFGEGSRLTVL.